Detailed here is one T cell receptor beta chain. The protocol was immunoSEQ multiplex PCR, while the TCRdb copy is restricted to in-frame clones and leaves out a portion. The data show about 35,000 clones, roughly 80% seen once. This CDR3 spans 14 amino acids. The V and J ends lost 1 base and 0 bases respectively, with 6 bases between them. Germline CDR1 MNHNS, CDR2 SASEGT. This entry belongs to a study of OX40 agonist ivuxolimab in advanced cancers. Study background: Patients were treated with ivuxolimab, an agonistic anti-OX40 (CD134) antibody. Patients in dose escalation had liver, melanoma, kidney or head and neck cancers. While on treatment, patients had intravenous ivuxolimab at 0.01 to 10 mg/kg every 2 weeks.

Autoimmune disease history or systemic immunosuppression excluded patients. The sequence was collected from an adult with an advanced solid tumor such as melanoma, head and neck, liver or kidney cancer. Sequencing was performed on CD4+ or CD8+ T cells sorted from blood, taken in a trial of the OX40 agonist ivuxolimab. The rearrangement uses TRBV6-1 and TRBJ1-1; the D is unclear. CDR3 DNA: TGTGCCAGCAGTGAAGTACAGCTGAACACTGAAGCTTTCTTT. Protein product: CASSEVQLNTEAFF.